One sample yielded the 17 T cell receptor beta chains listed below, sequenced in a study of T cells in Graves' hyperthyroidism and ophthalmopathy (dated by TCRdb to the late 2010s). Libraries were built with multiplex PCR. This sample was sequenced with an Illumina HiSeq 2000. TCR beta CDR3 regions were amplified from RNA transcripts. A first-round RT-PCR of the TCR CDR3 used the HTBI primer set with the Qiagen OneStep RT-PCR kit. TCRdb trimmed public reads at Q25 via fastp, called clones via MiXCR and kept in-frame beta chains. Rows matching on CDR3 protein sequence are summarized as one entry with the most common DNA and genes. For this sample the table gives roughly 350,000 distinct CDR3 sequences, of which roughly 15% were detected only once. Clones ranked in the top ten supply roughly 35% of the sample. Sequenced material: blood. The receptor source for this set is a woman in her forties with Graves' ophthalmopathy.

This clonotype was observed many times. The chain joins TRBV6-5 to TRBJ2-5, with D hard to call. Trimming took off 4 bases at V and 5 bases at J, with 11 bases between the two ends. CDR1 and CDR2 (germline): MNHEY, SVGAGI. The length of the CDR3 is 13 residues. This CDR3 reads CASSLLNGETQYF. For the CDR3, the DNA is TGTGCCAGCAGTTTACTCAACGGGGAGACCCAGTACTTC.

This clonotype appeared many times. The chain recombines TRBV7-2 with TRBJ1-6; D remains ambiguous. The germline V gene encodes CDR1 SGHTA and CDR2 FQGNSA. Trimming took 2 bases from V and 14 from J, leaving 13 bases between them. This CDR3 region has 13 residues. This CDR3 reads CASSLWQDGALHF. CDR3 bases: TGTGCCAGCAGCTTATGGCAGGACGGGGCCCTCCACTTT. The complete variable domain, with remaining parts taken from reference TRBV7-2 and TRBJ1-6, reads GAGVSQSPSNKVTEKGKDVELRCDPISGHTALYWYRQSLGQGLEFLIYFQGNSAPDKSGLPSDRFSAERTGGSVSTLTIQRTQQEDSAVYLCASSLWQDGALHFGNGTRLTVT.

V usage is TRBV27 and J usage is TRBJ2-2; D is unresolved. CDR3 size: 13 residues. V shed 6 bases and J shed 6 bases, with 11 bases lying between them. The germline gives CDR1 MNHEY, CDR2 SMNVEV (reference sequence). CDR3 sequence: CASRLVVSGELFF. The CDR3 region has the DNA TGTGCCAGCAGACTCGTGGTTTCCGGGGAGCTGTTTTTT.

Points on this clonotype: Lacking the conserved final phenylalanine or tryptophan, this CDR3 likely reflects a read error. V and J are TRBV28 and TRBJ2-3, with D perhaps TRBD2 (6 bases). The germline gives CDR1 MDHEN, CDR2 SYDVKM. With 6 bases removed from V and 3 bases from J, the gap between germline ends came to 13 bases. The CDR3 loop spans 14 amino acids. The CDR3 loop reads CASSAAGRTDTQYS. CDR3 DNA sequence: TGTGCCAGCAGCGCAGCGGGCCGAACAGATACGCAGTATTCT.

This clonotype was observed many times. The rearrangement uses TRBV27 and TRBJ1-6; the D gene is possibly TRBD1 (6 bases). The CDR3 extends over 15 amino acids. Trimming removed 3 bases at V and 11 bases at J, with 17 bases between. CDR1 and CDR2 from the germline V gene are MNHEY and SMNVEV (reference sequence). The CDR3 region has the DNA TGTGCCAGCAGTTTTGAGGGACACTCTGGCGCACCCCTCCACTTT. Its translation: CASSFEGHSGAPLHF.

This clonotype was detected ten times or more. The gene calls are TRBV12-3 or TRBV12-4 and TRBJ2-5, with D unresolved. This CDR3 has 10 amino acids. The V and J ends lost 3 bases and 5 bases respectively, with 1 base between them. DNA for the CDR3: TGTGCCAGCAGTTTGGAGACCCAGTACTTC. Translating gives CASSLETQYF.

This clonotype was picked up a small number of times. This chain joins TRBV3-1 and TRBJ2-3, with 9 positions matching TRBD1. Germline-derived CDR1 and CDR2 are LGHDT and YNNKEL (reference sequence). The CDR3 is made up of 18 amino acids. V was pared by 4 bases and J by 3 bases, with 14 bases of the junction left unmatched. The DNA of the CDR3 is TGTGCCAGCAGCCCCCACCGGGACAGGGTTGTGCTTACAGATACGCAGTATTTT. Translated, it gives CASSPHRDRVVLTDTQYF.

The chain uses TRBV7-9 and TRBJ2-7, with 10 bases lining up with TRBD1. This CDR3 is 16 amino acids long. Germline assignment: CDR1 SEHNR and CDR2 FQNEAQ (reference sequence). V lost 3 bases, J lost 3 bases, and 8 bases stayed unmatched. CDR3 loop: CASSFTRQGASYEQYF. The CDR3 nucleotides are TGTGCCAGCAGCTTTACCAGACAGGGGGCGAGCTACGAGCAGTACTTC.

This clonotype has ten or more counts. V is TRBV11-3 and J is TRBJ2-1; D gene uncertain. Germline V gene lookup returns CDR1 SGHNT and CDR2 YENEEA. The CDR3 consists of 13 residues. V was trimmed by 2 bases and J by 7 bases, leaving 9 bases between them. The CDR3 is CASSLRNLNEQFF. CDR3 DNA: TGTGCCAGCAGCTTAAGGAACCTTAATGAGCAGTTCTTC.

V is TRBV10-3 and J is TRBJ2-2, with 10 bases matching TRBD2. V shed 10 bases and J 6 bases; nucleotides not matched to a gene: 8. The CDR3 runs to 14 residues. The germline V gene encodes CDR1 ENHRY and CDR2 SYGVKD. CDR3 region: CATLAGVPAGELFF. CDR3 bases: TGTGCCACCCTAGCGGGAGTCCCGGCCGGGGAGCTGTTTTTT.

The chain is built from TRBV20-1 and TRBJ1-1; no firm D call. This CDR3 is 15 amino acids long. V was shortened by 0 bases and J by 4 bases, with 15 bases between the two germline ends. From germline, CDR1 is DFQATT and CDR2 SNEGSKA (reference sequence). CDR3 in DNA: TGCAGTGCTAGAGATCGGAGTAGAGTCCGCACTGAAGCTTTCTTT. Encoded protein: CSARDRSRVRTEAFF.

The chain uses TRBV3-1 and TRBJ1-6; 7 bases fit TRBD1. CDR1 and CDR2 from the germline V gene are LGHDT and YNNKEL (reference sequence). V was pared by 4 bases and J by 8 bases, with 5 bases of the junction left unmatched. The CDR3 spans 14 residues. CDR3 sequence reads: CASSRTGNYSPLHF. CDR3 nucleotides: TGTGCCAGCAGCCGGACAGGAAACTATTCACCCCTCCACTTT. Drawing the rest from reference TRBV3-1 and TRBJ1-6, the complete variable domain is DTAVSQTPKYLVTQMGNDKSIKCEQNLGHDTMYWYKQDSKKFLKIMFSYNNKELIINETVPNRFSPKSPDKAHLNLHINSLELGDSAVYFCASSRTGNYSPLHFGNGTRLTVT.

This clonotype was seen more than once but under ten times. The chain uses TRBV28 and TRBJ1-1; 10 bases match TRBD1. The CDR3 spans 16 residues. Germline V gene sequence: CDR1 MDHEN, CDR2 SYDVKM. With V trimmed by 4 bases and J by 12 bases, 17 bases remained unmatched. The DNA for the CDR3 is TGTGCCAGCAGTTCACTCCCGGGACAGGGGTTGTTAGAAACTTTCTTT. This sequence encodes CASSSLPGQGLLETFF.

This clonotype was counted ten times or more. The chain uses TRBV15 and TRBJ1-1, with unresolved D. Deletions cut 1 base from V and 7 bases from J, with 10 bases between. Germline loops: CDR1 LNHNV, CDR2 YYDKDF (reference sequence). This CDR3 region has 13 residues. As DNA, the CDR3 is TGTGCCACCAGCAGAGGAGGGTTCAGTGAAGCTTTCTTT. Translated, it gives CATSRGGFSEAFF.

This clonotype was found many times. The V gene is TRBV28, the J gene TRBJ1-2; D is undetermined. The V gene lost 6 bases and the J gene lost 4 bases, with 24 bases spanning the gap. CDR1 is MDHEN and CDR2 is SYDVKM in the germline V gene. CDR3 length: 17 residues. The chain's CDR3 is CASSPAPPKHFFYGYTF. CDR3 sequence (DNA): TGTGCCAGCAGCCCAGCACCCCCAAAACATTTTTTCTATGGCTACACCTTC.

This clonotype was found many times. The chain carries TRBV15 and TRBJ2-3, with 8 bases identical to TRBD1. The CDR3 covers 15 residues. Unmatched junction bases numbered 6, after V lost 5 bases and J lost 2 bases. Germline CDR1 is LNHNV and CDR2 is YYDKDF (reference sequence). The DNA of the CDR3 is TGTGCCACCAGCTTAAGGACAGGGCCCACAGATACGCAGTATTTT. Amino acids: CATSLRTGPTDTQYF.

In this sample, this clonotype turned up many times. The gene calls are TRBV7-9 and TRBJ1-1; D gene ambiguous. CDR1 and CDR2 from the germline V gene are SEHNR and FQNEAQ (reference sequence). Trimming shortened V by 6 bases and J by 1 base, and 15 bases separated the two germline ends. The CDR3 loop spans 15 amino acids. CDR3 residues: CASSSGSRQNTEAFF. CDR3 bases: TGTGCCAGCAGTTCCGGGTCTAGACAGAACACTGAAGCTTTCTTT.